This T cell receptor (beta chain) was retrieved from a study of CD8 T cells in ankylosing spondylitis. Overall study results and limits: Some motif variants were previously reported in reactive arthritis synovial fluid and blood. Apparently characteristic of ankylosing spondylitis blood was a TCR beta motif (about eight highly homologous variants). Disease-associated clonotypes exhibited CD8+ identity and were relatively infrequent in peripheral blood.

V was clipped by 6 bases and J by 3 bases; unmatched bases: 8. The CDR3 extends over 15 amino acids. The germline V gene has CDR1 DFQATT and CDR2 SNEGSKA (reference sequence). TCRdb reprocessed the 5' RACE reads via MiXCR and lists one record per CDR3 protein. The sample lists 200,000 to 300,000 distinct CDR3 sequences; about 11% were seen once. This clonotype has at least ten counts. Antigen specificity is unknown. This chain uses TRBV20-1 with TRBJ1-1; 12 bases are shared with TRBD1. The TCR sequence derives from a male donor with ankylosing spondylitis or in good health (not recorded which). Material: blood, either unsorted or a sorted T cell fraction (not recorded which). The CDR3 DNA follows: TGCAGTGCCACCGGGACAGGGGGCCTGGACACTGAAGCTTTCTTT. It specifies CSATGTGGLDTEAFF.